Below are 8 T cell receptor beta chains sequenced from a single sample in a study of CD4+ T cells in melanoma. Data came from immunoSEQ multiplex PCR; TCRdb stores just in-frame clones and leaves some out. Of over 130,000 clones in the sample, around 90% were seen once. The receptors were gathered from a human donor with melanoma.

The CDR3 DNA reads TGTGCCAGCAGGGGGACTGAGAGAATGAACACTGAAGCTTTCTTT. Translating gives CASRGTERMNTEAFF. The rearrangement uses TRBV7-9 and TRBJ1-1; D might be TRBD1 (5 bases). Between the trimmed V and J ends, which lost 6 bases and 0 bases, there was a span of 14 bases. Germline V gene lookup returns CDR1 SEHNR and CDR2 FQNEAQ (reference sequence). This CDR3 comprises 15 residues.

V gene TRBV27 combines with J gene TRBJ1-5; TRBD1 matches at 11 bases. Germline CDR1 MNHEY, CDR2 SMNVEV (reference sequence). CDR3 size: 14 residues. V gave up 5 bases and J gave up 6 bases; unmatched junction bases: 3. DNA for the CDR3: TGTGCCAGCAGTAGGACAGGGGGCCTTCAGCCCCAGCATTTT. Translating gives CASSRTGGLQPQHF.

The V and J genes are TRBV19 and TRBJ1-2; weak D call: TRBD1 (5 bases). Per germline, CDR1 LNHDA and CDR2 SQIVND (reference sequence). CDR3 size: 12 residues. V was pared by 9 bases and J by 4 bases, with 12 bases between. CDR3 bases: TGTGCCAGCCGGACAACGATCTATGGCTACACCTTC. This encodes CASRTTIYGYTF.

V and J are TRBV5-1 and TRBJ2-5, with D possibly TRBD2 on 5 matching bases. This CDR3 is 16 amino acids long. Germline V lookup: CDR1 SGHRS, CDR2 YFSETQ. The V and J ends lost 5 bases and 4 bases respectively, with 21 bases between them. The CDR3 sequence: CASREASPRARETQYF. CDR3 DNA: TGCGCCAGCAGGGAAGCTAGCCCTCGAGCTAGAGAGACCCAGTACTTC. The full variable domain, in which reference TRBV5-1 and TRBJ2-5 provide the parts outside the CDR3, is KAGVTQTPRYLIKTRGQQVTLSCSPISGHRSVSWYQQTPGQGLQFLFEYFSETQRNKGNFPGRFSGRQFSNSRSEMNVSTLELGDSALYLCASREASPRARETQYFGPGTRLLVL.

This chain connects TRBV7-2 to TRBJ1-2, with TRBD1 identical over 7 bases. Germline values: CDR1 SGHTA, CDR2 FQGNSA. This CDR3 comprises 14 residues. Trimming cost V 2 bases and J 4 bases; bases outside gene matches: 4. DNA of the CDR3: TGTGCCAGCAGCTTATCAGGGGGAGTCTATGGCTACACCTTC. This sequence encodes CASSLSGGVYGYTF.

The CDR3 here is CASSLTGLTAGELFF. The CDR3 region has the DNA TGTGCCAGCAGTTTGACAGGGCTGACGGCCGGGGAGCTGTTTTTT. This chain links TRBV27 with TRBJ2-2, with TRBD1 matching 7 bases. This CDR3 contains 15 residues. V was pared by 3 bases and J by 6 bases, with 7 bases of the junction left unmatched. The germline gives CDR1 MNHEY, CDR2 SMNVEV (reference sequence).

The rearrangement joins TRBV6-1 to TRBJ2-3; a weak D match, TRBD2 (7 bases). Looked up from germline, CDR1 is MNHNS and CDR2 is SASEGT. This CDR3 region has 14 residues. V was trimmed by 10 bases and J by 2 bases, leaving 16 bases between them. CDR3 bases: TGTGCCACCGGGTGGGGGGGCCCCACAGATACGCAGTATTTT. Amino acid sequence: CATGWGGPTDTQYF.

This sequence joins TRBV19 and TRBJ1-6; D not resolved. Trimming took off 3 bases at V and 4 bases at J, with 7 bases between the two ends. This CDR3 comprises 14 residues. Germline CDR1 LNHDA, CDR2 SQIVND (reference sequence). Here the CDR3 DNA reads TGTGCCAGTAGTATTTCGGGGTATAATTCACCCCTCCACTTT. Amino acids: CASSISGYNSPLHF.